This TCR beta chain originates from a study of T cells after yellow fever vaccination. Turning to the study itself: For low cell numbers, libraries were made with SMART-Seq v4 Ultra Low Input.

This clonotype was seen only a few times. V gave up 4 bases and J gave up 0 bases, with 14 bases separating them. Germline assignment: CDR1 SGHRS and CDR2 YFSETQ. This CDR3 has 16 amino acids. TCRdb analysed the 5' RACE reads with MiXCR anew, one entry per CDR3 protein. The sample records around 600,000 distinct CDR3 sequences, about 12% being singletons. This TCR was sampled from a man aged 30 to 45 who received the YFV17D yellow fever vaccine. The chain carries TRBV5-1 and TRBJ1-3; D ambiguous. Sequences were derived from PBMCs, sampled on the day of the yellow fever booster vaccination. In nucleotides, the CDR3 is TGCGCCAGCAGCCCCGGACCGACGTTCTCTGGAAACACCATATATTTT. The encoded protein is CASSPGPTFSGNTIYF.